This T cell receptor (beta chain) is from a study of tumor-infiltrating lymphocytes in primary liver carcinoma. Findings of the study overall: Pairs of tumor regions overlapped more than tumor-adjacent and tumor-blood pairs did.

Without any cell sorting, about 20-31 mg of bulk tissue yielded co-extracted RNA and DNA. Every patient in the cohort had a primary liver carcinoma. That carcinoma was treated by surgical resection. Turning to this clonotype: The antigen is undetermined. A junction boundary mismatches the germline segment, possibly from a read error.

Germline CDR1 reads MNHNS; CDR2 reads SASEGT. The CDR3 has 13 amino acids. cDNA specific to TCR beta was made from 450 to 650 ng of total RNA, with a constant-region primer employed for priming. Libraries for TCR beta were built through three nested multiplex PCR rounds, which together made up a slightly modified ARM-PCR procedure. Use of TRBV1-TRBV30 forward primers with a C-beta reverse primer characterized the first two PCR rounds, which lasted approximately 11 cycles each. TCRdb recomputed calls from the multiplex PCR reads with MiXCR, one row per CDR3 protein. The repertoire has about 74,000 distinct CDR3 sequences, 60% to 75% of them found once; the top ten carry 25% to 35%.

The chain has TRBV6-1 and TRBJ1-1; no reliable D call. This sequence originates from a man aged 35 to 55 with primary liver carcinoma and hepatitis B virus infection. The sequencing sample was made of liver tumor tissue from sampling region 4. The sample's subset: tumor region T4, right-lateral pole. This CDR3 is CAGRILGSTEALF. The DNA for the CDR3 is TGTGCCGGCAGGATACTTGGGAGCACTGAAGCTTTATTT.